This T cell receptor (beta chain) was captured in a study of blood T cell repertoires in COVID-19. The overall study: Symptom resolution, clearance, or two negative PCRs marked donors in Cohort 3 as recovered. Collection of acute and convalescent COVID-19 samples took place in the United States, Italy and Spain. T cells, B-cell-depleted T cells, or PBMCs supplied cDNA or gDNA.

Participants were aged roughly 18 to 89 years, lived in some 23 US areas, and enrolled virtually. Germline CDR1 reads SGHDT; CDR2 reads YYEEEE. Unmatched junction bases numbered 4, after V lost 4 bases and J lost 7 bases. The CDR3 sequence is 14 residues long. Using immunoSEQ multiplex PCR, the repertoire was profiled, and TCRdb retains in-frame clones only, with some absent. The sample contains approximately 140,000 clones, approximately 84% of which appear only once. The TCR sequence derives from a man between 45 and 60 years old in a cohort exposed to, infected with or recovered from COVID-19 (not recorded which). This chain links TRBV5-6 with TRBJ1-4; 10 bases fit TRBD1. Sequencing input: PBMCs or T cells enriched from blood (not recorded which). This CDR3 is CASSMGTGVEKLFF. The CDR3 nucleotides are TGTGCCAGCAGCATGGGGACAGGGGTTGAAAAACTGTTTTTT.